This paragraph covers one TCR beta chain sequence. No cognate antigen has been identified for it. Within one base of it there is no much larger clone, and no base qualities were kept. The source of the sample is a study of early T cells in non-severe SARS-CoV-2 infection (dated by TCRdb to the early 2020s). Study-level background: Because TCR sequencing was done on bulk RNA from unsorted whole blood, the alpha and beta chains could not be paired.

Here is what the overall study found, with its caveats: Matching against VDJdb was skewed toward anti-spike CD8 responses, likely underestimated virus-specific expansions, and missed private and CD4 specificities.

The germline ends are 8 bases apart after V is trimmed by 1 base and J by 10 bases. In the germline V gene, CDR1 corresponds to ENHRY and CDR2 to SYGVKD. From its cysteine to its phenylalanine, the CDR3 spans 12 amino acids. The retained sequence is limited to the CDR3, 36 bases, with the frame set at the first base. Libraries were constructed by 5' RACE. The instrument given in TCRdb is NextSeq 500. Unique molecular identifiers were attached to individual cDNA molecules in the TCR library protocol so that sequencing error and PCR bias could be corrected. Both TCR alpha and beta chains were sequenced, and tight co-correlation was observed between alpha and beta sequence abundances in each sample. As for the authors' bioinformatics: Decombinator V4 was used to annotate TCR sequences for V gene, J gene and CDR3. TCRs were defined as expanded if a significant change between any two time points was detected under a Poisson model with p below 0.0001. TCR abundances were normalised to the total number of TCRs sequenced in each sample and reported as counts per million. TRAV1-2 paired with TRAJ12, TRAJ20 or TRAJ33 defined MAIT TCRs, while TRAV10 paired with TRAJ18 defined iNKT TCRs. VDJdb, accessed 1 November 2021, was searched for CMV, EBV and SARS-CoV-2 annotated TCRs, excluding TCRs annotated for multiple antigens. Starting from the raw public reads, TCRdb applied fastp trimming at Q25, assembled clones with MiXCR and retained in-frame beta chains. Under each unique CDR3 protein, matching rows form one entry showing the most common genes and DNA. Clone size and V and J calls follow TCRdb, not the original study. The sample data list about 100,000 distinct CDR3 sequences, and roughly an eighth of these were observed just once. Over 2% of the sample comes from the top ten.

A case-control design nested within a healthcare worker cohort in London, UK, was used, with weekly nasopharyngeal swab PCR tests and blood sampling performed. Healthcare workers were recruited during the week of the UK lockdown, between 23 and 31 March 2020, and followed weekly for up to 16 weeks. The receptor was isolated from an adult who was a healthcare worker with PCR-confirmed SARS-CoV-2 infection or an uninfected control (not recorded which). The V and J segments used are TRBV10-3 and TRBJ2-1; the D gene remains uncertain. The source material was whole blood. The nucleotide sequence reads TGTGCCATCAGTGAGTATTTCCAGGAGCAGTTCTTC. It translates to CAISEYFQEQFF.